Detailed here is one T cell receptor beta chain. These data come from a study of blood T cells in healthy people across ages. The CDR3 is made up of 16 amino acids. Using a J-beta primer mix together with a sample-barcoded 5' primer, a second PCR was run for about 6 to 11 cycles. Each of the cDNA molecules was tagged by a template-switch adaptor with 12 random nucleotides. MiXCR, run by TCRdb on the 5' RACE reads, gives a single entry per CDR3 protein. The sample yields 850,000 to 1,300,000 distinct CDR3 sequences, under 45% seen once. The sample comprised blood. This receptor was identified in a woman aged 55-69 years in good health. The chain carries TRBV21-1 and TRBJ2-3; the listed D gene, TRBD1, was not tested against the DNA. TRBV21-1 is a listed pseudogene. This chain's CDR3 is CASSKAGEPYTDTQYF. The CDR3 coding sequence is TGTGCCAGCAGCAAAGCAGGGGAACCCTACACAGATACGCAGTATTTT.